These 3 T cell receptor beta chains originate from one sample sequenced in a study of T cells expressing NK-cell markers (TCRdb year 2020). Library preparation used 5' RACE. The reads were generated on an Illumina HiSeq 2000. Following reprocessing of the reads by TCRdb, the data hold one row per CDR3 protein sequence and no DNA is available. The table for this sample shows under 600,000 distinct CDR3 sequences. The leading ten clones occupy more than 1.4% of the sample. The specimen was blood T cells: a sorted CD56 or NKG2C T cell subset, CD4+ or CD8+ T cells, or bulk PBMC T cells (not recorded which). The receptors here all came from a woman aged 45-65 years in good health. Donor details come from another sample of the same person, matched by shared clones.

The rearrangement joins TRBV6-5 to TRBJ2-7; TCRdb reports TRBD1, a call that lacks DNA to check it against. Germline values: CDR1 MNHEY, CDR2 SVGAGI. The CDR3 length is 13 residues. The CDR3 region is CASRPSGTGEQYF.

V and J are TRBV6-6 and TRBJ2-1; the TRBD1 assignment by TCRdb is unverifiable without DNA. This CDR3 is built from 14 residues. Germline CDR1 reads MNHNY; CDR2 reads SVGAGI (reference sequence). The CDR3 region is CASSWTGIFNEQFF.

The rearrangement uses TRBV27 and TRBJ1-1; TCRdb designates TRBD1, a call that cannot be tested without DNA. The CDR3 loop spans 20 amino acids. From germline, CDR1 is MNHEY and CDR2 SMNVEV (reference sequence). The chain's CDR3 is CASSLSNGGGQGAMNTEAFF.